This T cell receptor (beta chain) was obtained from a study of blood T cells in healthy people across ages. Combining a sample-barcoded 5' primer with a J-beta primer mix, a second PCR ran for roughly 6 to 12 cycles. MiXCR, run by TCRdb on the 5' RACE reads, gives a single entry per CDR3 protein. This sample carries about 640,000 distinct CDR3 sequences, approximately 40% of them seen once, and the ten largest clones take 30%. The germline V gene has CDR1 SGHAT and CDR2 FQNNGV. The CDR3 loop spans 16 amino acids. Trimming took 0 bases from V and 5 from J, leaving 11 bases between them. J is TRBJ1-6 and V is TRBV11-2, with D unresolved. Sample: blood. The TCR was taken from an older man in good health. CDR3 amino acids: CASSLDLRGNNSPLHF. The CDR3 coding sequence is TGTGCCAGCAGCTTAGATTTGAGAGGAAATAATTCACCCCTCCACTTT.